Shown below are 8 T cell receptor beta chains from a single sample sequenced in a study of T cells in Graves' hyperthyroidism and ophthalmopathy. Using RNA transcripts as the source, TCR beta CDR3 regions were amplified. The HTBI primer set was used in a first-round RT-PCR of the TCR CDR3. TCRdb recomputed calls from the multiplex PCR reads with MiXCR, one row per CDR3 protein. The table lists approximately 610,000 distinct CDR3 sequences, roughly 14% of them singletons. The sample comprised blood. The receptors derive from a woman between 35 and 50 years old with Graves' ophthalmopathy.

This clonotype was detected ten times or more. The V gene is TRBV5-1, the J gene TRBJ1-1, with TRBD1 as a possible D gene (5 bases). The CDR3 has 14 amino acids. The V gene lost 4 bases and the J gene lost 1 base, with 11 bases spanning the gap. CDR1 and CDR2 from the germline V gene are SGHRS and YFSETQ. CDR3 protein: CASSLTVRNTEAFF. CDR3 nucleotide sequence: TGCGCCAGCAGCCTGACAGTAAGGAACACTGAAGCTTTCTTT.

The chain employs TRBV20-1 and TRBJ1-5, with a weak D call TRBD1 (5 bases). From germline, CDR1 is DFQATT and CDR2 SNEGSKA (reference sequence). With 1 base removed from V and 4 bases from J, the gap between germline ends came to 8 bases. CDR3 size: 13 residues. This CDR3 is CSARGWGNQPQHF. The CDR3 bases are TGCAGTGCTAGAGGATGGGGGAATCAGCCCCAGCATTTT.

This clonotype was detected ten times or more. The chain has TRBV15 and TRBJ2-2; D remains ambiguous. Between the trimmed V and J ends, which lost 0 bases and 6 bases, there was a span of 20 bases. The CDR3 consists of 18 residues. Germline V gene lookup returns CDR1 LNHNV and CDR2 YYDKDF (reference sequence). The CDR3 DNA is TGTGCCACCAGCAGAGACCCCCGCTTTGGCGTACAATCCGGGGAGCTGTTTTTT. It yields the protein CATSRDPRFGVQSGELFF.

This clonotype has a count of ten or more. The rearrangement joins TRBV11-1 to TRBJ2-7; 7 bases agree with TRBD1. The CDR3 extends over 16 amino acids. Germline loops: CDR1 SGHAT, CDR2 FQDESV (reference sequence). V shed 1 base and J 2 bases; nucleotides not matched to a gene: 8. The CDR3 bases are TGTGCCAGCAGCTTAGACTCCGGGACAGAACCCTACGAGCAGTACTTC. Encoded protein: CASSLDSGTEPYEQYF.

This clonotype showed up many times. V is TRBV10-3 and J is TRBJ1-5; a weak D match, TRBD1 (6 bases). V was shortened by 4 bases and J by 2 bases, with 12 bases between the two germline ends. The CDR3 is made up of 15 amino acids. The germline gives CDR1 ENHRY, CDR2 SYGVKD. CDR3 nucleotide sequence: TGTGCCATCAGTGCAGGGGATGGGGGCAATCAGCCCCAGCATTTT. It translates to CAISAGDGGNQPQHF.

The rearrangement links TRBV7-9 to TRBJ2-7; perhaps D is TRBD1 or TRBD2 (5 bases each). V was pared by 5 bases and J by 1 base, with 12 bases between. The V gene's germline CDR1 is SEHNR and CDR2 FQNEAQ (reference sequence). The CDR3 is 14 residues long. CDR3 amino acids: CASSNRDVSYEQYF. DNA of the CDR3: TGTGCCAGCAGCAACCGGGACGTTTCCTACGAGCAGTACTTC.

The CDR3 DNA reads as TGTGCCAGCAAGGCGGGAGGTTGGGAGCAGTACTTC. Translation gives CASKAGGWEQYF. The chain has TRBV2 and TRBJ2-7, with 8 bases identical to TRBD2. The CDR3 spans 12 residues. Trimming at V came to 7 bases and at J to 7 bases, leaving 6 bases not matched to a gene. Germline assignment: CDR1 SNHLY and CDR2 FYNNEI.

The V and J genes are TRBV27 and TRBJ2-3; D is perhaps TRBD1 (5 bases). Germline V gene data show CDR1 as MNHEY and CDR2 as SMNVEV (reference sequence). CDR3 length equals 16 residues. Trimming shortened V by 4 bases and J by 0 bases, and 14 bases separated the two germline ends. CDR3 nucleotides: TGTGCCAGCAGTTCCGCGACAGTTCCTAGCACAGATACGCAGTATTTT. This sequence encodes CASSSATVPSTDTQYF.